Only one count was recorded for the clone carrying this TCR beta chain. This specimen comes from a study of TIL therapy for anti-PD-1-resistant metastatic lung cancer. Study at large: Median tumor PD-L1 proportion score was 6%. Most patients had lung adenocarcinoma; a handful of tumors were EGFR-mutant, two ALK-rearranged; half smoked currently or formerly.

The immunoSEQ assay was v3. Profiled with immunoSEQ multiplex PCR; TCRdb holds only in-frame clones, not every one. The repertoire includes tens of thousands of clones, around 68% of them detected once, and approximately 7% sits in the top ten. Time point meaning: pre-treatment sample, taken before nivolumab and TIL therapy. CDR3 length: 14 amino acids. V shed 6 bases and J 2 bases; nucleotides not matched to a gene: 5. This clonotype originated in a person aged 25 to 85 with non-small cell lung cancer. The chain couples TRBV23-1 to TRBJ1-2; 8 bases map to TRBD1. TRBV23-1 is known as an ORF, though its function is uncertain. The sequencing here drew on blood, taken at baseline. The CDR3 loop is CASRLGQANYGYTF. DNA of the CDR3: TGCGCCAGCAGACTGGGACAGGCCAACTATGGCTACACCTTC.